A single sample is the source of the 22 T cell receptor beta chains below, sequenced in a study of post-analysis software for immune sequencing data. These receptors have no identified antigens. Prepared libraries of TCR beta cDNA carried unique molecular identifiers. From the PCR reads, TCRdb called clonotypes with MiXCR, one entry per CDR3 protein. Of roughly 650,000 distinct CDR3 sequences in the sample, approximately 59% are singletons; the top ten hold around 11%. Study-level points and caveats: Comparison of patients with controls showed about 5 TRBV segments more frequent in patients, TRBV5-6, TRBV5-1 and TRBV20-1 among them.

The sequencing sample was made of blood. These receptors originate from a girl aged 2-10 years with multiple sclerosis.

Concerning this clonotype: A read error may be the cause here, since a much bigger clone is one base away. The chain uses TRBV7-9 and TRBJ2-1, with 9 bases lining up with TRBD2. CDR3 length equals 17 residues. From germline, CDR1 is SEHNR and CDR2 FQNEAQ (reference sequence). The junction had 13 bases not matched to a gene; V was cut back by 3 bases and J by 7 bases. This CDR3 is CASSLTGTSRRRNEQFF. The CDR3 DNA reads as TGTGCCAGCAGCTTGACCGGGACTAGCAGGAGAAGGAATGAGCAGTTCTTC.

This clonotype occurred a few times. The V call is TRBV29-1, the J call TRBJ2-5; possible D gene TRBD2, 6 bases. The end of the DNA aligns better with TRBJ2-7, so the J call may be wrong. The CDR3 contains 11 residues. Germline-derived CDR1 and CDR2 are SQVTM and ANQGSEA. CDR3 amino acids: CSAGTLYEQYF. DNA for the CDR3: TGCAGCGCCGGGACTCTTTACGAGCAGTACTTC.

The chain has TRBV15 and TRBJ2-5; a weak D match, TRBD1 (5 bases). CDR3 length: 13 amino acids. Trimming removed 3 bases from V and 5 bases from J, with 10 bases in between. The germline CDR1 and CDR2 sequences are LNHNV and YYDKDF (reference sequence). The CDR3 DNA follows: TGTGCCACCAGCAGGGGCAGGGTGGAGACCCAGTACTTC. This codes for CATSRGRVETQYF.

The chain couples TRBV20-1 to TRBJ2-5; D is uncertain. This CDR3 is built from 14 residues. Germline loops: CDR1 DFQATT, CDR2 SNEGSKA (reference sequence). Trimming took 3 bases from V and 2 from J, leaving 13 bases between them. The CDR3 spells CSASRTGVQETQYF. The DNA for the CDR3 is TGCAGTGCTAGTCGCACTGGAGTTCAAGAGACCCAGTACTTC.

V is TRBV11-3 and J is TRBJ2-1, with TRBD2 matching 7 bases. Looked up from germline, CDR1 is SGHNT and CDR2 is YENEEA. This CDR3 is 14 amino acids long. Trimming at V came to 3 bases and at J to 5 bases, leaving 4 bases not matched to a gene. This CDR3 is CASSFTGLNNEQFF. The CDR3 DNA reads as TGTGCCAGCAGCTTCACGGGACTAAACAATGAGCAGTTCTTC.

V is TRBV19 and J is TRBJ2-4; TRBD1 aligns across 9 bases. V dropped 9 bases and J dropped 5; count of bases not matched to a gene: 8. This CDR3 contains 14 residues. The germline V gene encodes CDR1 LNHDA and CDR2 SQIVND (reference sequence). The chain's CDR3 is CASMKQGAENIQYF. The CDR3 DNA reads as TGTGCCAGCATGAAACAGGGGGCGGAAAACATTCAGTACTTC.

A single count supports this clonotype. J is TRBJ2-5 and V is TRBV3-1; 11 positions agree with TRBD2. V trimming: 4 bases; J trimming: 2 bases; junction bases outside the gene matches: 12. CDR1 and CDR2 from the germline V gene are LGHDT and YNNKEL (reference sequence). The CDR3 covers 18 residues. CDR3 sequence (DNA): TGTGCCAGCAGCCTGGGACTAGCGGTACGACCCGTACAAGAGACCCAGTACTTC. Translation gives CASSLGLAVRPVQETQYF.

V and J are TRBV4-1 and TRBJ1-5; TRBD1 might be the D (5 bases). Germline V gene lookup returns CDR1 MGHRA and CDR2 YSYEKL. CDR3 length: 17 amino acids. Trimming pared 1 base from V and 2 bases from J, leaving 15 bases between. The CDR3 region has the DNA TGCGCCAGCAGCCAAGGGCCCAGCGGGGGAGGCAATCAGCCCCAGCATTTT. The encoded protein is CASSQGPSGGGNQPQHF.

The V gene is TRBV20-1, the J gene TRBJ1-4; D is undetermined. The germline gives CDR1 DFQATT, CDR2 SNEGSKA (reference sequence). This CDR3 region has 14 residues. V was trimmed by 6 bases and J by 7 bases, leaving 18 bases between them. The CDR3 loop is CSAPAWAGIEKLFF. CDR3 bases: TGCAGTGCCCCTGCGTGGGCGGGAATTGAAAAACTGTTTTTT.

The sample holds a few counts of this clonotype. The chain combines TRBV5-5 with TRBJ2-7; 9 nucleotides agree with TRBD2. This CDR3 is built from 15 residues. The trim removed 5 bases at V and 1 base at J, leaving 7 bases unmatched. Germline V gene lookup returns CDR1 SGHKS and CDR2 YYEKEE (reference sequence). The CDR3 sequence: CASRRTSEISYEQYF. The CDR3 DNA follows: TGTGCCAGCAGACGGACTAGCGAGATTTCCTACGAGCAGTACTTC.

This clonotype turned up a few times. This chain links TRBV29-1 with TRBJ2-7, with TRBD1 matching 8 bases. The V gene's germline CDR1 is SQVTM and CDR2 ANQGSEA. The CDR3 length is 14 residues. V lost 5 bases to trimming and J lost 6 bases; unmatched junction nucleotides: 12. CDR3 DNA: TGCAGCGTTTTCACCCCAGACAGGGGAGGCGAGCAGTACTTC. Its protein is CSVFTPDRGGEQYF.

The chain couples TRBV29-1 to TRBJ2-1; tentative D call: TRBD1 (5 bases). CDR3 length equals 12 residues. Germline V gene lookup returns CDR1 SQVTM and CDR2 ANQGSEA. The V and J ends lost 4 bases and 9 bases respectively, with 13 bases between them. The CDR3 DNA reads as TGCAGCGTTGCAGGGTTTGTTAGTGAGCAGTTCTTC. This gives the protein CSVAGFVSEQFF.

DNA for the CDR3: TGCAGTGCTAGAGACGGACAGGGGGCGGGTGAGCAGTTCTTC. Its protein is CSARDGQGAGEQFF. V gene TRBV20-1 combines with J gene TRBJ2-1; 11 nucleotides line up with TRBD1. Germline V gene lookup returns CDR1 DFQATT and CDR2 SNEGSKA (reference sequence). This CDR3 is 14 amino acids long. The V and J ends lost 0 bases and 9 bases, in that order; junction bases with no gene match: 4.

This clonotype was seen only a few times. The rearrangement joins TRBV5-1 to TRBJ2-1, with D uncertain. The CDR3 spans 17 residues. The V end lost 4 bases, the J end lost 0 bases, and 17 bases lay between the germline ends. Germline assignment: CDR1 SGHRS and CDR2 YFSETQ. The DNA for the CDR3 is TGCGCCAGCAGCCTCCTGGGCGCCCCCAGCTCCTACAATGAGCAGTTCTTC. Translating gives CASSLLGAPSSYNEQFF.

Of note for this clonotype: Germline is not matched at one junction end, which may reflect a read error. The chain joins TRBV20-1 to TRBJ2-1; 10 bases line up with TRBD1. This CDR3 is built from 12 residues. Per germline, CDR1 DFQATT and CDR2 SNEGSKA (reference sequence). The CDR3 region has the DNA TGCGGTGCCACCGGGACAGGGGATGAGCAGTTCTTC. It encodes CGATGTGDEQFF.

The genes are TRBV29-1 and TRBJ2-1; D perhaps matches TRBD2 (5 bases). Germline V gene sequence: CDR1 SQVTM, CDR2 ANQGSEA. The CDR3 runs to 11 residues. Trimming removed 5 bases from V and 8 bases from J, with 10 bases in between. The CDR3 reads CSVSGIDEQFF. DNA for the CDR3: TGCAGCGTTTCGGGGATAGATGAGCAGTTCTTC.

About this clonotype: Germline and junction disagree at one end, which may indicate a read error. This sequence joins TRBV28 and TRBJ1-6, with no clear D. The CDR3 contains 19 residues. The germline V gene encodes CDR1 MDHEN and CDR2 SYDVKM. The CDR3 DNA reads as TGTGCCAGCGGTTTCGATGTTATCGAATTGAGCTCCTATAATTCACCCCTCCACTTT. Its translation is CASGFDVIELSSYNSPLHF.

The chain has TRBV29-1 and TRBJ2-5; D remains ambiguous. V was cut by 7 bases and J by 3 bases, with 9 bases left in between. Germline V gene data show CDR1 as SQVTM and CDR2 as ANQGSEA. The CDR3 is 11 amino acids. CDR3 amino acids: CSAGKEETQYF. The CDR3 DNA is TGCAGCGCCGGTAAGGAAGAGACCCAGTACTTC. The full variable domain, rest sourced from reference TRBV29-1 and TRBJ2-5, is SAVISQKPSRDICQRGTSLTIQCQVDSQVTMMFWYRQQPGQSLTLIATANQGSEATYESGFVIDKFPISRPNLTFSTLTVSNMSPEDSSIYLCSAGKEETQYFGPGTRLLVL.

This chain joins TRBV7-8 and TRBJ2-7; 7 bases agree with TRBD1. The V segment lost 8 bases and the J segment 2 bases; nucleotides outside the gene matches: 9. Germline CDR1 SGHVS, CDR2 FQNEAQ. This CDR3 is 14 amino acids long. As DNA, the CDR3 is TGTGCCAGCTCCAATGGACAGGCGACCTACGAGCAGTACTTC. Translated, it gives CASSNGQATYEQYF. Supplemented by reference TRBV7-8 and TRBJ2-7, the full variable domain reads GAGVSQSPRYKVAKRGQDVALRCDPISGHVSLFWYQQALGQGPEFLTYFQNEAQLDKSGLPSDRFFAERPEGSVSTLKIQRTQQEDSAVYLCASSNGQATYEQYFGPGTRLTVT.

This clonotype showed up just a few times. The chain uses TRBV6-2 or TRBV6-3 and TRBJ2-1; D gene unclear. V was trimmed by 5 bases and J by 1 base, leaving 15 bases between them. This CDR3 contains 16 residues. CDR1 is MNHEY, CDR2 SVGEGT, per germline. CDR3 DNA sequence: TGTGCCAGCAGTGTGACGGGCCCCGGATCCTACAATGAGCAGTTCTTC. Translation: CASSVTGPGSYNEQFF.

Only a few counts were recorded for this clonotype. The J gene is TRBJ2-3, the V gene TRBV7-9; perhaps TRBD1 as D (6 bases). V gave up 5 bases and J gave up 11 bases, with 14 bases separating them. Germline assignment: CDR1 SEHNR and CDR2 FQNEAQ (reference sequence). The CDR3 consists of 12 residues. The CDR3 here is CASSPDRQEQYF. CDR3 DNA sequence: TGTGCCAGCAGCCCAGACAGGCAAGAGCAGTATTTT.

This clonotype was seen a single time. The chain has TRBV29-1 and TRBJ1-1; D is possibly TRBD1 (5 bases). Germline values: CDR1 SQVTM, CDR2 ANQGSEA. The CDR3 runs 14 residues. V was trimmed by 3 bases and J by 4 bases, leaving 15 bases between them. DNA of the CDR3: TGCAGCGTTGATAGGGGAAACTTACGCACTGAAGCTTTCTTT. The encoded protein is CSVDRGNLRTEAFF.